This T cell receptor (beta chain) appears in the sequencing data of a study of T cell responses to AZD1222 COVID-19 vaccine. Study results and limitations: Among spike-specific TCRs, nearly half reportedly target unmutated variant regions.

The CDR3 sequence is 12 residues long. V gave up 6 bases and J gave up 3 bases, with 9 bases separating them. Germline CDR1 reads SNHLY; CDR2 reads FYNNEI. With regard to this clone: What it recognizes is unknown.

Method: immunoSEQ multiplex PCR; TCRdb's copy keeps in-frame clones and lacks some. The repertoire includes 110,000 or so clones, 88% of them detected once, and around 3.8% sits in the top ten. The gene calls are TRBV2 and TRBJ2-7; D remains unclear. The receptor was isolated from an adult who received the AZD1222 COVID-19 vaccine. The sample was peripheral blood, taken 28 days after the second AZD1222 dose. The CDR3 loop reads CASSASNYEQYF. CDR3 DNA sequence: TGTGCCAGCAGCGCATCAAACTACGAGCAGTACTTC.